The next 4 T cell receptor beta chains were all read from a single sample in a study of shared clonotypes between healthy human individuals. Assay used: immunoSEQ multiplex PCR; TCRdb lists only in-frame clones, some missing. Here the sample spans about 530,000 clones, approximately 95% being singletons. The material sequenced was naive CD4+ T cells sorted from blood. Documented subset: CD45RA+ positively selected. All receptors derive from a woman in her 30s in good health.

This chain links TRBV5-1 with TRBJ2-1; no definite D call. Germline CDR1 reads SGHRS; CDR2 reads YFSETQ. The CDR3 is 15 residues long. The V gene lost 0 bases and the J gene lost 7 bases, with 14 bases spanning the gap. CDR3 sequence reads: CASSLGSAGENEQFF. CDR3 nucleotides: TGCGCCAGCAGCTTGGGCTCAGCCGGAGAGAATGAGCAGTTCTTC. Drawing the rest from reference TRBV5-1 and TRBJ2-1, the complete variable domain is KAGVTQTPRYLIKTRGQQVTLSCSPISGHRSVSWYQQTPGQGLQFLFEYFSETQRNKGNFPGRFSGRQFSNSRSEMNVSTLELGDSALYLCASSLGSAGENEQFFGPGTRLTVL.

J is TRBJ2-2 and V is TRBV18, with 9 bases lining up with TRBD1. Trimming took 3 bases from V and 4 from J; bases not matched to a gene: 6. The CDR3 consists of 16 residues. Germline CDR1 reads KGHSH; CDR2 reads LQKENI. CDR3 bases: TGTGCCAGCTCACCCGGACAGGGGTCCCTCACCGGGGAGCTGTTTTTT. It translates to CASSPGQGSLTGELFF.

The chain employs TRBV5-6 and TRBJ1-3; 9 nucleotides agree with TRBD1. CDR1 is SGHDT and CDR2 is YYEEEE in the germline V gene. V lost 3 bases and J lost 4; bases outside the gene matches: 5. This CDR3 is built from 15 residues. CDR3: CASSWGTGTGNTIYF. The CDR3 nucleotides read TGTGCCAGCAGCTGGGGGACAGGGACAGGAAACACCATATATTTT.

The V and J genes are TRBV5-1 and TRBJ1-1; the D is unclear. Trimming removed 4 bases from V and 1 base from J, with 14 bases in between. CDR3 size: 15 residues. The germline CDR1 and CDR2 sequences are SGHRS and YFSETQ. CDR3 loop: CASSPWEGPNTEAFF. Written as DNA, the CDR3 is TGCGCCAGCAGCCCGTGGGAGGGCCCGAACACTGAAGCTTTCTTT.